The 22 T cell receptor beta chains reported below all come from one sample, sequenced in a study of blood T cell repertoires in COVID-19. Measured with immunoSEQ multiplex PCR; TCRdb has only the in-frame clones, and not every one. The sample lists roughly 120,000 clones; more than 70% were seen once. Sample: peripheral blood. The receptors shown here come from a human donor in a cohort sampled during active COVID-19.

The chain links TRBV19 to TRBJ2-1, with 7 bases that match TRBD2. Trimming took 6 bases from V and 4 from J; bases not matched to a gene: 6. The CDR3 is 14 amino acids. Germline loops: CDR1 LNHDA, CDR2 SQIVND (reference sequence). CDR3 sequence: CASRRRELYNEQFF. The DNA of the CDR3 is TGTGCCAGTAGGCGGCGGGAGTTGTACAATGAGCAGTTCTTC.

J is TRBJ2-3 and V is TRBV5-6, with 8 bases fitting TRBD1. The CDR3 length is 15 residues. Germline-derived CDR1 and CDR2 are SGHDT and YYEEEE. The V and J ends lost 3 bases and 2 bases, in that order; junction bases with no gene match: 5. Written as DNA, the CDR3 is TGTGCCAGCAGCTCTAGGACAGGGCACACAGATACGCAGTATTTT. Its protein is CASSSRTGHTDTQYF.

V and J are TRBV2 and TRBJ2-7; TRBD2 matches 8 bases. The CDR3 spans 14 residues. From germline, CDR1 is SNHLY and CDR2 FYNNEI. V lost 9 bases to trimming and J lost 3 bases; unmatched junction nucleotides: 10. Here the CDR3 DNA reads TGTGCCAGTTCAGCGGGGGAGTGGGTCTACGAGCAGTACTTC. Residues: CASSAGEWVYEQYF.

The chain couples TRBV10-2 to TRBJ1-4, with a tentative D call TRBD1 (5 bases). In germline, CDR1 is WSHSY, CDR2 SAAADI. The CDR3 is made up of 15 amino acids. V lost 4 bases and J 4 bases, leaving 13 bases between the germline ends. DNA of the CDR3: TGCGCCAGCAGTGGAACCAGGGCTATTAATGAAAAACTGTTTTTT. This gives the protein CASSGTRAINEKLFF.

The genes are TRBV6-2 or TRBV6-3 and TRBJ1-1; possible D gene TRBD1, 5 bases. The CDR3 is 14 residues long. Germline CDR1 is MNHEY and CDR2 is SVGEGT. V shed 0 bases and J shed 3 bases, with 8 bases lying between them. The CDR3 here is CASSYSRGYTEAFF. The DNA of the CDR3 is TGTGCCAGCAGTTACTCTCGGGGGTACACTGAAGCTTTCTTT.

This chain uses TRBV18 with TRBJ2-7, with D perhaps matching TRBD2 (6 bases). The V gene lost 3 bases and the J gene lost 3 bases, with 9 bases spanning the gap. The CDR3 contains 13 residues. Germline V CDR1 and CDR2: KGHSH, LQKENI. CDR3 in DNA: TGTGCCAGCTCACCTCCCGGGAGCTACGAGCAGTACTTC. As protein: CASSPPGSYEQYF.

The rearrangement uses TRBV20-1 and TRBJ2-5; TRBD1 matches at 8 bases. The CDR3 contains 14 residues. Germline V lookup: CDR1 DFQATT, CDR2 SNEGSKA (reference sequence). The J segment lost 3 bases and the V segment lost 3 bases, leaving 6 bases of the junction unmatched. CDR3 sequence reads: CSASWGTGKETQYF. DNA of the CDR3: TGCAGTGCTAGTTGGGGGACAGGCAAAGAGACCCAGTACTTC.

V is TRBV27 and J is TRBJ2-7; 11 nucleotides agree with TRBD2. Germline V gene sequence: CDR1 MNHEY, CDR2 SMNVEV (reference sequence). CDR3 length equals 15 residues. V trimming: 7 bases; J trimming: 6 bases; junction bases outside the gene matches: 11. The CDR3 DNA reads TGTGCCAGCACAACTACTAGCGGGAGTAGCGGCGAGCAGTACTTC. It yields the protein CASTTTSGSSGEQYF.

The chain combines TRBV7-8 with TRBJ2-3, with 8 positions matching TRBD2. Germline V gene lookup returns CDR1 SGHVS and CDR2 FQNEAQ. This CDR3 region has 16 residues. V lost 5 bases to trimming and J lost 5 bases; unmatched junction nucleotides: 12. The CDR3, as DNA: TGTGCCAGCAGCATAGGACTAGCTGGGCCAATAGATACGCAGTATTTT. Its protein product is CASSIGLAGPIDTQYF.

The rearrangement uses TRBV5-1 and TRBJ2-7; D might be TRBD2 (6 bases). Germline-derived CDR1 and CDR2 are SGHRS and YFSETQ. The CDR3 extends over 13 amino acids. Between the trimmed V and J ends, which lost 5 bases and 0 bases, there was a span of 9 bases. CDR3 nucleotides: TGCGCCAGCAGATGGGGGGACTCCTACGAGCAGTACTTC. Encoded protein: CASRWGDSYEQYF. Together with reference TRBV5-1 and TRBJ2-7, the CDR3 gives the full variable domain: KAGVTQTPRYLIKTRGQQVTLSCSPISGHRSVSWYQQTPGQGLQFLFEYFSETQRNKGNFPGRFSGRQFSNSRSEMNVSTLELGDSALYLCASRWGDSYEQYFGPGTRLTVT.

The chain carries TRBV9 and TRBJ1-3; the D is unclear. Germline-derived CDR1 and CDR2 are SGDLS and YYNGEE. Trimming took off 3 bases at V and 4 bases at J, with 5 bases between the two ends. The CDR3 consists of 12 residues. This CDR3 reads CASSGGGNTIYF. CDR3 nucleotide sequence: TGTGCCAGCAGCGGAGGAGGAAACACCATATATTTT.

V is TRBV2 and J is TRBJ2-3; TRBD2 agrees at 8 bases. Germline lookup yields CDR1 SNHLY and CDR2 FYNNEI. The CDR3 contains 14 residues. Trimming removed 11 bases from V and 3 bases from J; junction bases left unmatched: 10. CDR3 sequence: CAGVELAETDTQYF. The CDR3 DNA is TGTGCCGGAGTGGAACTAGCGGAGACAGATACGCAGTATTTT.

The chain carries TRBV6-5 and TRBJ1-2; 9 positions match TRBD1. Germline assignment: CDR1 MNHEY and CDR2 SVGAGI. V gave up 0 bases and J gave up 3 bases; unmatched junction bases: 2. The length of the CDR3 is 15 residues. In DNA form, the CDR3 reads TGTGCCAGCAGTTACTCGACAGGGGGAGACTATGGCTACACCTTC. This gives the protein CASSYSTGGDYGYTF.

The chain carries TRBV4-3 and TRBJ1-3; perhaps TRBD1 as D (6 bases). The length of the CDR3 is 13 residues. Germline assignment: CDR1 LGHNA and CDR2 YSLEER. V lost 0 bases to trimming and J lost 12 bases, with 12 bases between them. The CDR3 loop is CASSQDGTTDIYF. CDR3 DNA: TGCGCCAGCAGCCAAGATGGGACAACAGACATATATTTT.

The genes are TRBV9 and TRBJ2-3; 10 nucleotides agree with TRBD2. CDR1 SGDLS and CDR2 YYNGEE come from the germline V gene. The CDR3 totals 16 residues. With V trimmed by 5 bases and J by 6 bases, 12 bases remained unmatched. DNA for the CDR3: TGTGCCAGCAGAGAACTTAGCGGGAGGATCTCGGATACGCAGTATTTT. Translated: CASRELSGRISDTQYF.

The V call is TRBV24-1, the J call TRBJ2-5, with D perhaps TRBD1 (6 bases). Germline assignment: CDR1 KGHDR and CDR2 SFDVKD. V lost 3 bases and J 5 bases, leaving 12 bases between the germline ends. The CDR3 loop spans 14 amino acids. CDR3 region: CATSDTGFGETQYF. CDR3 coding DNA: TGTGCCACCAGTGATACAGGGTTCGGGGAGACCCAGTACTTC.

This clone was detected only once. The V gene is TRBV20-1, the J gene TRBJ1-4; D not certain. V lost 3 bases to trimming and J lost 4 bases, with 15 bases between them. Germline CDR1 is DFQATT and CDR2 is SNEGSKA (reference sequence). The CDR3 has 15 amino acids. In DNA, the CDR3 is TGCAGTGCTAGTGGAGGGATTGGACTTAATGAAAAACTGTTTTTT. Protein product: CSASGGIGLNEKLFF.

This clone was seen just once. J is TRBJ2-3 and V is TRBV6-2 or TRBV6-3, with D possibly matching TRBD2 (6 bases). This CDR3 contains 17 residues. The germline V gene has CDR1 MNHEY and CDR2 SVGEGT. Trimming took 0 bases from V and 0 from J, leaving 13 bases between them. The CDR3 loop is CASSYSNGGTSTDTQYF. DNA of the CDR3: TGTGCCAGCAGTTACTCTAACGGCGGGACTAGCACAGATACGCAGTATTTT.

The V call is TRBV10-1, the J call TRBJ1-1; D possibly corresponds to TRBD1 (6 bases). V was clipped by 8 bases and J by 8 bases, with 12 bases between them. From germline, CDR1 is WNHNN and CDR2 SYGVQD (reference sequence). The CDR3 length is 11 residues. The CDR3 sequence: CASAQGQEAFF. CDR3 DNA: TGCGCCAGCGCCCAAGGACAGGAAGCTTTCTTT.

The V gene is TRBV9, the J gene TRBJ2-1, with 7 bases matching TRBD2. The V segment lost 5 bases and the J segment 5 bases; nucleotides outside the gene matches: 13. Germline V gene data show CDR1 as SGDLS and CDR2 as YYNGEE. This CDR3 has 16 amino acids. The CDR3 sequence: CASSTSDRVVHNEQFF. The CDR3, as DNA: TGTGCCAGCAGTACTAGCGACCGGGTTGTGCACAATGAGCAGTTCTTC.

V is TRBV9 and J is TRBJ1-6, with a tentative D call TRBD1 (5 bases). Germline values: CDR1 SGDLS, CDR2 YYNGEE. The CDR3 runs to 15 residues. Trimming removed 2 bases from V and 4 bases from J, with 10 bases in between. Here the CDR3 reads CASSVRDSYNSPLHF. CDR3 coding DNA: TGTGCCAGCAGCGTCCGGGACTCTTATAATTCACCCCTCCACTTT. The full variable domain, completed using reference TRBV9 and TRBJ1-6, is DSGVTQTPKHLITATGQRVTLRCSPRSGDLSVYWYQQSLDQGLQFLIQYYNGEERAKGNILERFSAQQFPDLHSELNLSSLELGDSALYFCASSVRDSYNSPLHFGNGTRLTVT.

The chain has TRBV13 and TRBJ1-2, with TRBD1 as a possible D gene (6 bases). The CDR3 runs 16 residues. Germline CDR1 is PRHDT and CDR2 is FYEKMQ (reference sequence). Deletions cut 2 bases from V and 2 bases from J, with 15 bases between. The CDR3, as DNA: TGTGCCAGCAGCTTACCCGTCAGGGGTGGGAACTATGGCTACACCTTC. Translation gives CASSLPVRGGNYGYTF.